A selection of T cell receptor beta chains follows, all from one sample in a study of siplizumab effects on memory and regulatory T cells. Only in-frame clones appear in the TCRdb table, and some are missing; sequencing was by immunoSEQ multiplex PCR. The repertoire holds 85,000 to 130,000 clones, with roughly 93% as singletons. Material for sequencing was Tregs sorted from blood. Receptors originate from a human donor in good health. The CDR3 runs from the conserved cysteine through the conserved F or W. The D gene is left open where the match is weak. Clone sizes are given selectively: once, few, many, or a class where the clone is expanded.

CDR3aa: CASSQDVTGVKATQYF
CDR3nt: TGCGCCAGCAGCCAAGATGTGACAGGGGTCAAGGCGACCCAGTACTTC
j_gene: TRBJ2-5
abundance: -
d_gene: TRBD1
v_gene: TRBV4-3

CDR3aa: CASSLGSGTAAFF
CDR3nt: TGTGCCAGCAGCCTCGGGTCCGGAACGGCCGCTTTCTTT
j_gene: TRBJ1-1
abundance: -
d_gene: -
v_gene: TRBV7-9

CDR3aa: CASSPRGDTEAFF
CDR3nt: TGTGCCAGCTCACCACGCGGGGACACTGAAGCTTTCTTT
j_gene: TRBJ1-1
abundance: -
d_gene: -
v_gene: TRBV18

CDR3aa: CSASRTGGQFF
CDR3nt: TGCAGTGCTAGTCGGACAGGCGGCCAGTTCTTC
j_gene: TRBJ2-1
abundance: -
d_gene: TRBD1
v_gene: TRBV20-1

CDR3aa: CASSLEGTGELFF
CDR3nt: TGTGCCAGCAGCTTAGAGGGCACCGGGGAGCTGTTTTTT
j_gene: TRBJ2-2
abundance: once
d_gene: -
v_gene: TRBV11-3

CDR3aa: CASSNQGSGTEAFF
CDR3nt: TGTGCCAGTAGTAATCAGGGGTCGGGCACTGAAGCTTTCTTT
j_gene: TRBJ1-1
abundance: once
d_gene: -
v_gene: TRBV19

CDR3aa: CASSRRQTEYYGYTF
CDR3nt: TGTGCCAGCAGCCGCCGGCAGACCGAATACTATGGCTACACCTTC
j_gene: TRBJ1-2
abundance: -
d_gene: -
v_gene: TRBV7-9

CDR3aa: CASTRVPTEAFF
CDR3nt: TGTGCCAGTACTCGAGTCCCCACTGAAGCTTTCTTT
j_gene: TRBJ1-1
abundance: -
d_gene: -
v_gene: TRBV19

CDR3aa: CASSIRLAGGPRADTQYF
CDR3nt: TGTGCCAGTAGTATCCGACTAGCGGGAGGACCACGGGCAGATACGCAGTATTTT
j_gene: TRBJ2-3
abundance: -
d_gene: TRBD2
v_gene: TRBV19

CDR3aa: CASSAGQGAPHSGANVLTF
CDR3nt: TGTGCCAGCAGCGCGGGACAGGGGGCTCCCCACTCTGGGGCCAACGTCCTGACTTTC
j_gene: TRBJ2-6
abundance: once
d_gene: TRBD1
v_gene: TRBV7-9

CDR3aa: CASSVGTGVGKLFF
CDR3nt: TGTGCCAGCAGTGTAGGGACAGGGGTTGGAAAACTGTTTTTT
j_gene: TRBJ1-4
abundance: once
d_gene: TRBD1
v_gene: TRBV25-1

CDR3aa: CASSHLGRSSRSYNEQFF
CDR3nt: TGTGCCAGCAGCCACCTCGGGCGTTCCTCGAGGTCCTACAATGAGCAGTTCTTC
j_gene: TRBJ2-1
abundance: -
d_gene: -
v_gene: TRBV14

CDR3aa: CASRGQGSNQPQHF
CDR3nt: TGTGCCAGCAGGGGACAGGGTAGCAATCAGCCCCAGCATTTT
j_gene: TRBJ1-5
abundance: -
d_gene: TRBD1
v_gene: TRBV6-5

CDR3aa: CASSPGTSGQYF
CDR3nt: TGCGCCAGCAGCCCGGGGACTAGCGGGCAGTACTTC
j_gene: TRBJ2-7
abundance: -
d_gene: TRBD2
v_gene: TRBV5-1

CDR3aa: CASSLRGGTQYF
CDR3nt: TGTGCCAGCAGCCTCAGGGGGGGGACCCAGTACTTC
j_gene: TRBJ2-5
abundance: -
d_gene: -
v_gene: TRBV7-2

CDR3aa: CASSQTGDYGYTF
CDR3nt: TGCGCCAGCAGCCAGACAGGAGACTATGGCTACACCTTC
j_gene: TRBJ1-2
abundance: -
d_gene: -
v_gene: TRBV4-3

CDR3aa: CASGSETQYF
CDR3nt: TGTGCCAGCGGGAGCGAGACCCAGTACTTC
j_gene: TRBJ2-5
abundance: -
d_gene: -
v_gene: TRBV6-6

CDR3aa: CASSSFGQARYEQYF
CDR3nt: TGTGCCAGCAGTTCTTTTGGACAGGCGAGGTACGAGCAGTACTTC
j_gene: TRBJ2-7
abundance: once
d_gene: TRBD1
v_gene: TRBV2

CDR3aa: CASTPGRGLYGYTF
CDR3nt: TGTGCCAGCACCCCAGGTAGGGGTCTCTATGGCTACACCTTC
j_gene: TRBJ1-2
abundance: -
d_gene: -
v_gene: TRBV2

CDR3aa: CASSPLASGAIYNEQFF
CDR3nt: TGTGCCAGCTCACCACTAGCTAGCGGGGCGATCTACAATGAGCAGTTCTTC
j_gene: TRBJ2-1
abundance: -
d_gene: TRBD2
v_gene: TRBV18

CDR3aa: CSGRMGREAFF
CDR3nt: TGCAGCGGCAGAATGGGCCGTGAAGCTTTCTTT
j_gene: TRBJ1-1
abundance: -
d_gene: -
v_gene: TRBV29-1

CDR3aa: CASSERTGNEKLFF
CDR3nt: TGTGCCAGCAGTGAACGGACAGGGAATGAAAAACTGTTTTTT
j_gene: TRBJ1-4
abundance: -
d_gene: TRBD1
v_gene: TRBV25-1

CDR3aa: CASRDGNEQFF
CDR3nt: TGCGCCAGCAGGGACGGCAATGAGCAGTTCTTC
j_gene: TRBJ2-1
abundance: -
d_gene: -
v_gene: TRBV10-1